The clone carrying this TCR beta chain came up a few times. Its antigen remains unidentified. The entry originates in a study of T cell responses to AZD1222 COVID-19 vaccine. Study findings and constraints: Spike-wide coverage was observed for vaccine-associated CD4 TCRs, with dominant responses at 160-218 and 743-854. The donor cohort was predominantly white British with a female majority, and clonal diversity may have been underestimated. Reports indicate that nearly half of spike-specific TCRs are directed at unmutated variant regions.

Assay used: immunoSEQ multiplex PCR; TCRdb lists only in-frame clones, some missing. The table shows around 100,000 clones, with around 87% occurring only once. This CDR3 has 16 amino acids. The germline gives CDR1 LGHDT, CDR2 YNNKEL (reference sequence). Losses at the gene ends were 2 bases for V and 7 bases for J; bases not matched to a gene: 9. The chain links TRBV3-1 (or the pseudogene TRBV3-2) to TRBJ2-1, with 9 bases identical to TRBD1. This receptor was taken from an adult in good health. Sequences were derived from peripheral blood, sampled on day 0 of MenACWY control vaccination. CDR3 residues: CASSQRGGQGLNEQFF. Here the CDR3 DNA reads TGTGCCAGCAGCCAAAGGGGGGGACAGGGCCTGAATGAGCAGTTCTTC.